The next 21 T cell receptor beta chains were all read from a single sample in a study of blood T cell repertoires in COVID-19. Sequencing used immunoSEQ multiplex PCR; TCRdb keeps in-frame clones, though not all of them. The sample has some 360,000 clones; more than 75% are singletons. The sequenced sample was peripheral blood. The receptor set was obtained from a woman in her sixties or seventies with COVID-19, enrolled during active disease.

The rearrangement links TRBV19 to TRBJ1-2, with 7 bases fitting TRBD1. Germline trimming cut 4 bases from V and 8 bases from J; bases unmatched to any gene: 7. The CDR3 has 13 amino acids. Germline values: CDR1 LNHDA, CDR2 SQIVND (reference sequence). This chain's CDR3 is CASSTSTGLGYTF. The CDR3 nucleotides read TGTGCCAGTAGTACCTCGACAGGGCTAGGCTACACCTTC.

This clone has more than one count but fewer than ten. The chain couples TRBV9 to TRBJ1-2, with unresolved D. The germline CDR1 and CDR2 sequences are SGDLS and YYNGEE. The CDR3 spans 15 residues. The V and J ends lost 2 bases and 0 bases respectively, with 11 bases between them. The CDR3 reads CASSVPEGSNYGYTF. For the CDR3, the DNA is TGTGCCAGCAGCGTCCCAGAGGGCTCTAACTATGGCTACACCTTC.

This chain links TRBV30 with TRBJ1-1; tentatively, D is TRBD1 (5 bases). The ends were cut back, 0 bases at V and 6 bases at J, with 8 bases in the middle. The CDR3 extends over 12 amino acids. Germline V gene lookup returns CDR1 GTSNPN and CDR2 SVGIG (reference sequence). CDR3 sequence: CAWSVPRAEAFF. The CDR3 DNA reads as TGTGCCTGGAGTGTTCCCAGGGCTGAAGCTTTCTTT.

The rearrangement joins TRBV28 to TRBJ2-7, with D unclear. Germline CDR1 MDHEN, CDR2 SYDVKM. Trimming removed 5 bases at V and 6 bases at J, with 17 bases between. The CDR3 spans 14 residues. In DNA form, the CDR3 reads TGTGCCAGCAGTCAAGTCAATGGCCCATCCGAGCAGTACTTC. It codes for CASSQVNGPSEQYF.

The genes are TRBV2 and TRBJ1-1; 9 bases agree with TRBD1. This CDR3 has 14 residues. J was trimmed by 13 bases and V by 6 bases; bases with no gene match: 15. Germline-derived CDR1 and CDR2 are SNHLY and FYNNEI. The DNA for the CDR3 is TGTGCCAGCAGGGAAAGGGGGTGGACAGGGGTTGGTTTCTTT. Translated: CASRERGWTGVGFF.

The chain links TRBV27 to TRBJ2-3, with 13 bases matching TRBD2. V shed 4 bases and J 6 bases; nucleotides not matched to a gene: 7. Per germline, CDR1 MNHEY and CDR2 SMNVEV (reference sequence). The CDR3 has 16 amino acids. CDR3 DNA sequence: TGTGCCAGCAGTTCTATCGGGACTAGCGGGGCGGATACGCAGTATTTT. Its protein is CASSSIGTSGADTQYF.

V is TRBV6-6 and J is TRBJ2-2; TRBD1 might be the D (7 bases). The CDR3 covers 15 residues. From germline, CDR1 is MNHNY and CDR2 SVGAGI (reference sequence). V was shortened by 7 bases and J by 4 bases, with 16 bases between the two germline ends. The CDR3 region is CASIKSGGRTGELFF. Written as DNA, the CDR3 is TGTGCCAGCATCAAATCAGGGGGGCGCACCGGGGAGCTGTTTTTT.

The chain is built from TRBV10-3 and TRBJ1-2, with 7 bases identical to TRBD1. J lost 4 bases, V lost 1 base, and 3 bases had no gene match. Per germline, CDR1 ENHRY and CDR2 SYGVKD. This CDR3 is 14 amino acids long. CDR3 DNA: TGTGCCATCAGTGAGTTGGGACAGTTCTATGGCTACACCTTC. It translates to CAISELGQFYGYTF.

A few counts support this clone. This same CDR3 is encoded by further DNA sequences in the sample. The V gene is TRBV2, the J gene TRBJ1-1; 10 nucleotides align to TRBD1. Germline V gene lookup returns CDR1 SNHLY and CDR2 FYNNEI. Trimming removed 4 bases from V and 4 bases from J; junction bases left unmatched: 0. This CDR3 contains 13 residues. CDR3 bases: TGTGCCAGCAGTGGGACAGGGGGCACTGAAGCTTTCTTT. Its translation is CASSGTGGTEAFF. The complete variable domain, with remaining parts taken from reference TRBV2 and TRBJ1-1, reads EPEVTQTPSHQVTQMGQEVILRCVPISNHLYFYWYRQILGQKVEFLVSFYNNEISEKSEIFDDQFSVERPDGSNFTLKIRSTKLEDSAMYFCASSGTGGTEAFFGQGTRLTVV.

V usage is TRBV24-1 and J usage is TRBJ2-1, with D possibly being TRBD1 (5 bases). This CDR3 spans 13 amino acids. V shed 5 bases and J shed 4 bases, with 8 bases lying between them. From germline, CDR1 is KGHDR and CDR2 SFDVKD. CDR3 DNA sequence: TGTGCCACCAGTGCCAGACAGTACAATGAGCAGTTCTTC. Residues: CATSARQYNEQFF.

This chain links TRBV5-1 with TRBJ1-2; tentatively, D is TRBD1 (6 bases). The CDR3 spans 16 residues. The germline V gene has CDR1 SGHRS and CDR2 YFSETQ. With 6 bases removed from V and 4 bases from J, the gap between germline ends came to 22 bases. CDR3 in amino acids: CASTEGGSDPSYGYTF. DNA for the CDR3: TGCGCCAGCACTGAGGGGGGGTCGGATCCCTCCTATGGCTACACCTTC.

Comment on this clone: Other DNA sequences within the sample encode an identical CDR3. This chain connects TRBV5-4 to TRBJ2-3, with 8 bases lining up with TRBD2. The CDR3 totals 14 residues. The ends lost 0 bases at V and 4 bases at J; junction bases unmatched: 1. Germline lookup yields CDR1 SGHNT and CDR2 YYREEE (reference sequence). This CDR3 reads CASSLGLASDTQYF. The CDR3 bases are TGTGCCAGCAGCTTGGGACTAGCGTCAGATACGCAGTATTTT.

A few counts support this clone. The chain joins TRBV24-1 to TRBJ2-4; D is possibly TRBD1 (5 bases). The CDR3 sequence is 12 residues long. Trimming took off 9 bases at V and 1 base at J, with 6 bases between the two ends. Per the germline V gene, CDR1 is KGHDR and CDR2 is SFDVKD. This CDR3 reads CATPGAKNIQYF. CDR3 nucleotides: TGTGCCACCCCAGGGGCCAAAAACATTCAGTACTTC.

The chain combines TRBV5-1 with TRBJ2-3; D possibly corresponds to TRBD1 (5 bases). The CDR3 sequence is 15 residues long. The germline V gene has CDR1 SGHRS and CDR2 YFSETQ. V shed 0 bases and J shed 0 bases, with 8 bases lying between them. The CDR3 loop reads CASSLAGRSTDTQYF. The CDR3 coding sequence is TGCGCCAGCAGCTTGGCAGGGCGTAGCACAGATACGCAGTATTTT.

This clone has only a few counts. V is TRBV18 and J is TRBJ1-6; 9 bases line up with TRBD1. V trimming: 8 bases; J trimming: 7 bases; junction bases outside the gene matches: 6. The CDR3 has 14 residues. CDR1 and CDR2 from the germline V gene are KGHSH and LQKENI. For the CDR3, the DNA is TGTGCCAGCGCCTACACAGGGGGCAATTCACCCCTCCACTTT. This encodes CASAYTGGNSPLHF.

This clone came up once. In nucleotides, the CDR3 is TGTGCCAGCGGTTACCGGGGACTAGCGGGGGGCAATGAGCAGTTCTTC. The encoded protein is CASGYRGLAGGNEQFF. This chain links TRBV5-6 with TRBJ2-1, with 15 bases that match TRBD2. Looked up from germline, CDR1 is SGHDT and CDR2 is YYEEEE. Trimming at V came to 7 bases and at J to 6 bases, leaving 8 bases not matched to a gene. This CDR3 contains 16 residues.

This clone was seen a few times. The chain links TRBV7-3 to TRBJ1-1; weak D call: TRBD1 (6 bases). This CDR3 contains 15 residues. In germline, CDR1 is SGHTA, CDR2 FQGTGA. Deletions cut 1 base from V and 1 base from J, with 10 bases between. The CDR3, as DNA: TGTGCCAGCAGCTTAAGGGGGGGCTCGAACACTGAAGCTTTCTTT. It encodes CASSLRGGSNTEAFF.

This clone came up once. V gene TRBV9 combines with J gene TRBJ2-5, with 8 bases identical to TRBD2. This CDR3 comprises 15 residues. Unmatched junction bases numbered 6, after V lost 0 bases and J lost 5 bases. CDR1 and CDR2 from the germline V gene are SGDLS and YYNGEE. CDR3 sequence reads: CASSVAISGDETQYF. The CDR3 DNA reads as TGTGCCAGCAGCGTAGCTATTAGCGGGGACGAGACCCAGTACTTC.

The V call is TRBV15, the J call TRBJ1-4; a possible D gene is TRBD1 (6 bases). The CDR3 spans 13 residues. V lost 8 bases and J lost 5, with 12 bases in between. Germline values: CDR1 LNHNV, CDR2 YYDKDF (reference sequence). The CDR3 region is CATAQGLNEKLFF. The CDR3 nucleotides are TGTGCCACCGCACAGGGCCTCAATGAAAAACTGTTTTTT.

J is TRBJ2-1 and V is TRBV27; tentative D call: TRBD2 (5 bases). This CDR3 spans 13 amino acids. V shed 6 bases and J shed 1 base, with 7 bases lying between them. The V gene's germline CDR1 is MNHEY and CDR2 SMNVEV (reference sequence). CDR3 sequence reads: CASSGVSYNEQFF. For the CDR3, the DNA is TGTGCCAGCAGCGGGGTTTCCTACAATGAGCAGTTCTTC.

The chain combines TRBV27 with TRBJ2-1; 9 nucleotides agree with TRBD2. Germline V gene lookup returns CDR1 MNHEY and CDR2 SMNVEV (reference sequence). V gave up 8 bases and J gave up 3 bases; unmatched junction bases: 11. The CDR3 runs 16 residues. This chain's CDR3 is CASPRTSEHYYNEQFF. The CDR3 nucleotides read TGTGCCAGCCCTAGGACTAGCGAGCATTACTACAATGAGCAGTTCTTC.